These 12 T cell receptor beta chains originate from one sample sequenced in a study of OX40 agonist ivuxolimab in advanced cancers. Sequencing was performed with immunoSEQ multiplex PCR; in TCRdb, only in-frame clones are kept and a portion is missing. The table records tens of thousands of clones, around four fifths of them present only once. Source: CD4+ or CD8+ T cells sorted from blood, taken in a trial of the OX40 agonist ivuxolimab. All receptors come from an adult with an advanced solid tumor such as melanoma, head and neck, liver or kidney cancer.

V and J are TRBV7-9 and TRBJ2-3, with 10 positions matching TRBD2. The J segment lost 3 bases and the V segment lost 4 bases, leaving 10 bases of the junction unmatched. The CDR3 length is 17 residues. The germline V gene encodes CDR1 SEHNR and CDR2 FQNEAQ (reference sequence). This chain's CDR3 is CASSSQGIAGGTDTQYF. CDR3 DNA: TGTGCCAGCAGCTCTCAGGGAATAGCGGGGGGAACAGATACGCAGTATTTT.

The chain links TRBV7-6 to TRBJ2-5; D is uncertain. This CDR3 has 12 amino acids. V lost 6 bases, J lost 5 bases, and 10 bases lay in between. The V gene's germline CDR1 is SGHVS and CDR2 FNYEAQ. CDR3 loop: CASSPRKETQYF. In DNA, the CDR3 is TGTGCCAGCAGTCCGCGGAAGGAGACCCAGTACTTC.

Only a few counts were recorded for this clone. The CDR3 bases are TGTGCCAGCAGCTTAGTGGCGGGGGTCACAGATACGCAGTATTTT. It translates to CASSLVAGVTDTQYF. The genes are TRBV7-9 and TRBJ2-3; TRBD2 agrees at 7 bases. V lost 1 base, J lost 2 bases, and 3 bases stayed unmatched. The CDR3 covers 15 residues. In germline, CDR1 is SEHNR, CDR2 FQNEAQ (reference sequence).

This chain connects TRBV19 to TRBJ1-4; 7 bases are a match to TRBD1. Per the germline V gene, CDR1 is LNHDA and CDR2 is SQIVND (reference sequence). The CDR3 contains 16 residues. V trimming: 4 bases; J trimming: 1 base; junction bases outside the gene matches: 6. CDR3 sequence: CASSTPTGVTNEKLFF. Here the CDR3 DNA reads TGTGCCAGTAGTACACCTACAGGGGTAACTAATGAAAAACTGTTTTTT.

This chain uses TRBV27 with TRBJ2-3, with D perhaps TRBD1 (6 bases). CDR1 is MNHEY, CDR2 SMNVEV, per germline (reference sequence). Trimming left V 5 bases short and J 2 bases short, with 14 bases between. The CDR3 extends over 15 amino acids. The CDR3 bases are TGTGCCAGCAGTGAGGGGGTAGGGGACACAGATACGCAGTATTTT. Its protein is CASSEGVGDTDTQYF.

The chain employs TRBV7-9 and TRBJ2-7, with D possibly being TRBD1 or TRBD2 (5 bases each). V lost 5 bases to trimming and J lost 1 base, with 18 bases between them. Germline V lookup: CDR1 SEHNR, CDR2 FQNEAQ (reference sequence). The CDR3 loop spans 16 amino acids. The CDR3 nucleotides are TGTGCCAGCAGCCCTTACCGGGGCGGTCGGTCCTACGAGCAGTACTTC. Its protein is CASSPYRGGRSYEQYF.

In this sample, this clone turned up once. The chain recombines TRBV4-2 with TRBJ2-1, with 7 bases aligning to TRBD1. After removal of 0 bases from V and 0 bases from J, the junction contained 5 bases not matched to a gene. The germline CDR1 and CDR2 sequences are LGHNA and YNFKEQ. CDR3 length: 17 residues. The CDR3 loop reads CASSQDWQGDSYNEQFF. In DNA, the CDR3 is TGTGCCAGCAGCCAAGATTGGCAGGGGGACTCCTACAATGAGCAGTTCTTC.

The V and J genes are TRBV5-4 and TRBJ2-3, with TRBD2 as a possible D gene (6 bases). Looked up from germline, CDR1 is SGHNT and CDR2 is YYREEE (reference sequence). V was clipped by 3 bases and J by 1 base, with 15 bases between them. CDR3 length: 16 residues. The DNA of the CDR3 is TGTGCCAGCAGCTCACCGCGGGGATCCCGCACAGATACGCAGTATTTT. Residues: CASSSPRGSRTDTQYF.

CDR3 amino acids: CASREANEQFF. CDR3 sequence (DNA): TGTGCCAGCCGGGAGGCAAATGAGCAGTTCTTC. The V call is TRBV6-1, the J call TRBJ2-1; 7 bases agree with TRBD2. V shed 8 bases, J shed 7 bases, and the junction held 2 bases outside the gene matches. The germline V gene encodes CDR1 MNHNS and CDR2 SASEGT. The CDR3 is made up of 11 amino acids.

V is TRBV5-1 and J is TRBJ2-7, with 7 nucleotides matching TRBD1. The length of the CDR3 is 13 residues. Trimming removed 4 bases from V and 5 bases from J; junction bases left unmatched: 6. Germline CDR1 SGHRS, CDR2 YFSETQ. For the CDR3, the DNA is TGCGCCAGCAGCGCACAGGGGTTCCACGAGCAGTACTTC. It yields the protein CASSAQGFHEQYF. Together with reference TRBV5-1 and TRBJ2-7, the CDR3 gives the full variable domain: KAGVTQTPRYLIKTRGQQVTLSCSPISGHRSVSWYQQTPGQGLQFLFEYFSETQRNKGNFPGRFSGRQFSNSRSEMNVSTLELGDSALYLCASSAQGFHEQYFGPGTRLTVT.

V gene TRBV6-1 combines with J gene TRBJ2-7, with D possibly being TRBD1 (6 bases). Germline CDR1 MNHNS, CDR2 SASEGT. This CDR3 is 15 amino acids long. Trimming removed 10 bases from V and 2 bases from J, with 21 bases in between. Written as DNA, the CDR3 is TGTGCCACCAGGGGATGGGCAGGGGTAGCCTACGAGCAGTACTTC. As protein: CATRGWAGVAYEQYF.

This sequence joins TRBV19 and TRBJ2-5; perhaps TRBD1 as D (6 bases). The CDR3 covers 15 residues. Germline assignment: CDR1 LNHDA and CDR2 SQIVND (reference sequence). Deletions cut 7 bases from V and 4 bases from J, with 19 bases between. The CDR3 is CASNSGPRGSETQYF. DNA of the CDR3: TGTGCCAGTAATTCCGGACCGAGGGGGTCAGAGACCCAGTACTTC.